This T cell receptor beta chain stems from a study of T cell responses to AZD1222 COVID-19 vaccine. Regarding the study as a whole: The study identified only six AZD1222 recipients as seropositive at baseline. Targets within unmutated variant regions were reportedly found for nearly half of spike-specific TCRs. Repertoire sampling occurred only after the peak T cell response.

As to this clone: The antigen remains undetermined.

Trimming removed 2 bases from V and 3 bases from J, with 11 bases in between. The CDR3 is made up of 15 amino acids. Germline-derived CDR1 and CDR2 are SGHTA and FQGNSA. The data were produced by immunoSEQ multiplex PCR, yet TCRdb's version contains in-frame clones alone and is incomplete. The repertoire holds tens of thousands of clones, with 80% as singletons. Second doses that came at about 4 or about 12 weeks were put together. Material: peripheral blood, obtained 28 days after the second AZD1222 dose. V usage is TRBV7-2 and J usage is TRBJ2-1; D may be TRBD2 (5 bases). This sequence was found in an adult who received the AZD1222 COVID-19 vaccine. The CDR3 coding sequence is TGTGCCAGCAGCTTAAATAGCGCCAGCTACAATGAGCAGTTCTTC. The encoded protein is CASSLNSASYNEQFF. Complete variable domain (other parts from reference TRBV7-2 and TRBJ2-1): GAGVSQSPSNKVTEKGKDVELRCDPISGHTALYWYRQSLGQGLEFLIYFQGNSAPDKSGLPSDRFSAERTGGSVSTLTIQRTQQEDSAVYLCASSLNSASYNEQFFGPGTRLTVL.